The present entry profiles one T cell receptor beta chain with its context. These data are taken from a study of cytomegalovirus exposure and HLA in healthy donors. Deletions cut 3 bases from V and 3 bases from J, with 8 bases between. The germline V gene has CDR1 WSHSY and CDR2 SAAADI. The CDR3 consists of 13 residues. Vbeta (60) and Jbeta (13) primers were used in the PCR. Produced via immunoSEQ multiplex PCR; TCRdb's table is partial and in-frame only. The repertoire holds about 140,000 clones, with 70% to 75% as singletons. The chain has TRBV10-2 and TRBJ1-2; no firm D call. The sample comprised PBMCs. The source of this sequence is a human donor in good health. This CDR3 reads CASSEGTDYGYTF. The CDR3 coding sequence is TGCGCCAGCAGTGAAGGAACAGACTATGGCTACACCTTC.